This is a list of T cell receptor beta chains from one sample in a study of blood T cell repertoires in COVID-19. Measured with immunoSEQ multiplex PCR; TCRdb has only the in-frame clones, and not every one. The sample lists some 60,000 clones, under 95% occurring once. Sequencing was performed on peripheral blood. The receptor set was obtained from a human donor in a cohort sampled during active COVID-19. The CDR3 runs from the conserved cysteine through the conserved F or W. A D gene is named only where the DNA matches it firmly. Not all rows give a size; the values are once, few, many and, for expanded clones, a class.

>TRBV28|NA|TRBJ2-1|TRBD2
TGTGCCAGCAGTTTAGGCGGACTAGCGGGAAATGAGCAGTTCTTC
CASSLGGLAGNEQFF
>TRBV11-2|NA|TRBJ2-2|NA
TGTGCCAGCAGCACCCCTGGGGTCATAGGGGGTAGCGGGGAGCTGTTTTTT
CASSTPGVIGGSGELFF
>TRBV27|NA|TRBJ2-5|NA
TGTGCCAGCAGTTTTGGGGGGGCGTATCAAGAGACCCAGTACTTC
CASSFGGAYQETQYF
>TRBV24-1|NA|TRBJ2-3|NA
TGTGCCACCAGTGATTTCGGGGGTTTGGGAAATACGCAGTATTTT
CATSDFGGLGNTQYF
>TRBV6-5|NA|TRBJ2-7|NA
TGTGCCAGCAGTTACCCCGACTTGAGCTCCTACGAGCAGTACTTC
CASSYPDLSSYEQYF
>TRBV2|NA|TRBJ1-4|NA
TGTGCCAGCAGCGCCTTAGGGGGTAATGAAAAACTGTTTTTT
CASSALGGNEKLFF
>TRBV28|NA|TRBJ1-4|TRBD1
TGTGCCAGCAGCTCGACAGGGAAGACTAATGAAAAACTGTTTTTT
CASSSTGKTNEKLFF
>TRBV9|NA|TRBJ2-7|NA
TGTGCCAGCAGCCCCAGAGGAGGGAGTGGCTACGAGCAGTACTTC
CASSPRGGSGYEQYF
>TRBV7-6|NA|TRBJ2-7|NA
TGTGCCAGCAGCTTAGTTATGCTACGCGAGCAGTACTTC
CASSLVMLREQYF
>TRBV7-8|NA|TRBJ1-1|NA
TGTGCCAGCAGCCTGCAGGGCAGAGTGAACACTGAAGCTTTCTTT
CASSLQGRVNTEAFF
>TRBV19|NA|TRBJ1-5|NA
TGTGCCAGTAGTACGGGGGCGGGAGGGGGTTGGCAGCCCCAGCATTTT
CASSTGAGGGWQPQHF
>TRBV6-6|NA|TRBJ2-7|TRBD2
TGTGCCAGCAGGCCTAGCGGGGGGAGCTCCTACGAGCAGTACTTC
CASRPSGGSSYEQYF
>TRBV6-6|NA|TRBJ1-2|NA
TGTGCCAGCACTAATCAGGTCCCGGCCTATGGCTACACCTTC
CASTNQVPAYGYTF
>TRBV11-3|once|TRBJ1-4|NA
TGTGCCAGCAGCCCCCGAGAGACTAATGAAAAACTGTTTTTT
CASSPRETNEKLFF
>TRBV25-1|once|TRBJ2-7|NA
TGTGCCAGCAGTGAATACGGGGGTAGGCCCTCCTACGAGCAGTACTTC
CASSEYGGRPSYEQYF
>TRBV4-3|NA|TRBJ2-1|NA
TGCGCCAGCAGCCAAGCAAGCAGGGCATTTCGCAATGAGCAGTTCTTC
CASSQASRAFRNEQFF
>TRBV7-6|NA|TRBJ2-3|NA
TGTGCCAGCAGCGAGACGACTAGAAGCACAGATACGCAGTATTTT
CASSETTRSTDTQYF
>TRBV15|NA|TRBJ2-4|NA
TGTGCCACCAGCGGGGGGGCAGCCAAAAACATTCAGTACTTC
CATSGGAAKNIQYF
>TRBV9|NA|TRBJ1-5|TRBD1
TGTGCCAGCAGCCCAGGGACAGGGGGCAATCAGCCCCAGCATTTT
CASSPGTGGNQPQHF
>TRBV2|NA|TRBJ2-3|TRBD2
TGTGCCAGCAGTGAAGCGAGCAGCGGGAGACGGACAGATACGCAGTATTTT
CASSEASSGRRTDTQYF
>TRBV7-6|NA|TRBJ1-2|NA
TGTGCCAGCAGCTTACACGGGGATGGCTACACCTTC
CASSLHGDGYTF
>TRBV19|NA|TRBJ2-4|NA
TGTGCCAGTAGTATAGCGCGGGGAAAAAACATTCAGTACTTC
CASSIARGKNIQYF
>TRBV4-1|NA|TRBJ2-7|TRBD2
TGCGCCAGCAGCCAATTGACTAGCGGGAGGAACGAGCAGTACTTC
CASSQLTSGRNEQYF
>TRBV27|NA|TRBJ1-5|NA
TGTGCCAGCAGTCTATACGGACGTGGGGGCGCAGATCTGGCTCAGCCCCAGCATTTT
CASSLYGRGGADLAQPQHF
>TRBV7-9|few|TRBJ2-7|TRBD1
TGTGCCAGCAGCAACCCCCGGACAGGGTCTTACGAGCAGTACTTC
CASSNPRTGSYEQYF